The rows below give T cell receptor beta chains drawn from one sample of a study of beta chain features in type 1 diabetes. Produced via immunoSEQ multiplex PCR; TCRdb's table is partial and in-frame only. The sample lists roughly 330,000 clones, approximately 11% occurring once. The sample taken for sequencing was naive CD4+ T cells from blood. The origin of the receptors is a woman aged 30 to 39 in good health. Each CDR3 is given with its conserved first and last residue. The order of the fields is V gene, clone size, J gene, D gene, CDR3 DNA, CDR3 protein. D genes are given only for firm matches. Part of the rows lack a size; the others show once, few, many or a class for expanded clones.

v_call: TRBV2
clone_size: NA
j_call: TRBJ2-1
d_call: TRBD1
cdr3_nt: TGTGCCAGCAGTTTCACAGGGGGTGCCTACAATGAGCAGTTCTTC
cdr3_aa: CASSFTGGAYNEQFF

v_call: TRBV19
clone_size: NA
j_call: TRBJ2-1
d_call: NA
cdr3_nt: TGTGCCAGTAGTACCGCGGACAGAAACAATGAGCAGTTCTTC
cdr3_aa: CASSTADRNNEQFF

v_call: TRBV10-3
clone_size: NA
j_call: TRBJ2-7
d_call: TRBD2
cdr3_nt: TGTGCCATCAGTGAGGGGATTAGCGGGAACTCCTACGAGCAGTACTTC
cdr3_aa: CAISEGISGNSYEQYF

v_call: TRBV5-1
clone_size: few
j_call: TRBJ2-1
d_call: TRBD2
cdr3_nt: TGCGCCAGCAGCTTGTTTCAGGGACTAGCGGGAGATCACCTGTTCTTC
cdr3_aa: CASSLFQGLAGDHLFF

v_call: TRBV18
clone_size: NA
j_call: TRBJ1-2
d_call: NA
cdr3_nt: TGTGCCAGCTCACAGGGGGTGGACTATGGCTACACCTTC
cdr3_aa: CASSQGVDYGYTF

v_call: TRBV4-3
clone_size: NA
j_call: TRBJ2-7
d_call: NA
cdr3_nt: TGCGCCAGCAGCCAAGACCTGGGGGGAAACTCGTACGAGCAGTACTTC
cdr3_aa: CASSQDLGGNSYEQYF

v_call: TRBV5-1
clone_size: few
j_call: TRBJ1-4
d_call: NA
cdr3_nt: TGCGCCAGCAGCTTGGATACAGGTATCGGTGAAAAACTGTTTTTT
cdr3_aa: CASSLDTGIGEKLFF

v_call: TRBV11-2
clone_size: few
j_call: TRBJ1-4
d_call: NA
cdr3_nt: TGTGCCAGCAGCGGGGCTTCGAATGAAAAACTGTTTTTT
cdr3_aa: CASSGASNEKLFF

v_call: TRBV7-8
clone_size: NA
j_call: TRBJ2-1
d_call: TRBD1
cdr3_nt: TGTGCCAGCAGCTCCCTCCAGGGGGTGAACAATGAGCAGTTCTTC
cdr3_aa: CASSSLQGVNNEQFF

v_call: TRBV28
clone_size: few
j_call: TRBJ2-2
d_call: NA
cdr3_nt: TGTGCCAGCAGTTCCAGCGGGCCCACCGGGGAGCTGTTTTTT
cdr3_aa: CASSSSGPTGELFF

v_call: TRBV14
clone_size: NA
j_call: TRBJ2-7
d_call: NA
cdr3_nt: TGTGCCAGCAGCCCGCGGACGGGATTCTACGAGCAGTACTTC
cdr3_aa: CASSPRTGFYEQYF

v_call: TRBV29-1
clone_size: few
j_call: TRBJ2-1
d_call: TRBD2
cdr3_nt: TGCAGCGGGGCTAGCGGGAGGGACTCTAATGAGCAGTTCTTC
cdr3_aa: CSGASGRDSNEQFF

v_call: TRBV5-1
clone_size: few
j_call: TRBJ2-7
d_call: NA
cdr3_nt: TGCGCCAGCGGCCTAGATACGGGGAGCACCTACGAGCAGTACTTC
cdr3_aa: CASGLDTGSTYEQYF

v_call: TRBV4-3
clone_size: few
j_call: TRBJ2-2
d_call: TRBD2
cdr3_nt: TGCGCCAGCAGCCGGCAGAGGGGACTAGTCACCGGGGAGCTGTTTTTT
cdr3_aa: CASSRQRGLVTGELFF

v_call: TRBV28
clone_size: NA
j_call: TRBJ1-1
d_call: TRBD1
cdr3_nt: TGTGCCAGCAGTTTACCCGGGACAGGGGTCACTGAAGCTTTCTTT
cdr3_aa: CASSLPGTGVTEAFF

v_call: TRBV7-9
clone_size: NA
j_call: TRBJ1-2
d_call: NA
cdr3_nt: TGTGCCAGCAGCTTTGAAGGACAGAGGGACTATGGCTACACCTTC
cdr3_aa: CASSFEGQRDYGYTF

v_call: TRBV5-1
clone_size: NA
j_call: TRBJ2-1
d_call: TRBD2
cdr3_nt: TGCGCCAGCAGCTCCGGGGGGAGTGAGCAGTTCTTC
cdr3_aa: CASSSGGSEQFF

v_call: TRBV6-4
clone_size: few
j_call: TRBJ1-1
d_call: NA
cdr3_nt: TGTGCCAGCAGTGAACAGGGCTCCACTGAAGCTTTCTTT
cdr3_aa: CASSEQGSTEAFF

v_call: TRBV30
clone_size: few
j_call: TRBJ1-4
d_call: NA
cdr3_nt: TGTGCCTGGAGTAAGACAACTGAAAAACTGTTTTTT
cdr3_aa: CAWSKTTEKLFF

v_call: TRBV6-5
clone_size: NA
j_call: TRBJ2-4
d_call: NA
cdr3_nt: TGTGCCAGCAGTTACTCGATGTCTATGGCCAAAAACATTCAGTACTTC
cdr3_aa: CASSYSMSMAKNIQYF

v_call: TRBV19
clone_size: NA
j_call: TRBJ2-1
d_call: TRBD2
cdr3_nt: TGTGCCAGTAGTCCGACACTAGCGGGAGGGTCCAATGAGCAGTTCTTC
cdr3_aa: CASSPTLAGGSNEQFF

v_call: TRBV20-1
clone_size: few
j_call: TRBJ2-7
d_call: TRBD2
cdr3_nt: TGCAGTGCTCCCCTAGCGGGCAAGCAGTACTTC
cdr3_aa: CSAPLAGKQYF

v_call: TRBV7-3
clone_size: few
j_call: TRBJ2-3
d_call: TRBD2
cdr3_nt: TGTGCCAGCAGTTTGCACGGGACTAGTAGCACAGATACGCAGTATTTT
cdr3_aa: CASSLHGTSSTDTQYF

v_call: TRBV2
clone_size: NA
j_call: TRBJ2-2
d_call: TRBD1
cdr3_nt: TGTGCCAGCAGTATGGGACAGGCGAACACCGGGGAGCTGTTTTTT
cdr3_aa: CASSMGQANTGELFF

v_call: TRBV28
clone_size: NA
j_call: TRBJ2-5
d_call: TRBD2
cdr3_nt: TGTGCCAGCGGGGGAGGGCTGATTGGGTACCAAGAGACCCAGTACTTC
cdr3_aa: CASGGGLIGYQETQYF

v_call: TRBV19
clone_size: few
j_call: TRBJ1-5
d_call: NA
cdr3_nt: TGTGCCAGTAAGGTTAGAGGAAACAATCAGCCCCAGCATTTT
cdr3_aa: CASKVRGNNQPQHF

v_call: TRBV5-1
clone_size: few
j_call: TRBJ2-7
d_call: TRBD1
cdr3_nt: TGCGCCAGCAGCCCCGGAGGGACAGGGATTTTCTACGAGCAGTACTTC
cdr3_aa: CASSPGGTGIFYEQYF

v_call: TRBV4-3
clone_size: NA
j_call: TRBJ2-1
d_call: TRBD2
cdr3_nt: TGCGCCAGCAGCCCGGGACTAGCGGGGCCCTCCTACAATGAGCAGTTCTTC
cdr3_aa: CASSPGLAGPSYNEQFF

v_call: TRBV11-2
clone_size: NA
j_call: TRBJ2-5
d_call: TRBD2
cdr3_nt: TGTGCCAGCAGCTTCTCGACTAGCGGGACTTACCAAGAGACCCAGTACTTC
cdr3_aa: CASSFSTSGTYQETQYF

v_call: TRBV28
clone_size: few
j_call: TRBJ2-7
d_call: NA
cdr3_nt: TGTGCCAGCAGTTCGCCGGGGGTCTGGCAGCAGTACTTC
cdr3_aa: CASSSPGVWQQYF

v_call: TRBV28
clone_size: few
j_call: TRBJ1-2
d_call: NA
cdr3_nt: TGTGCCAGTCATACAGGACCCAACTATGGCTACACCTTC
cdr3_aa: CASHTGPNYGYTF

v_call: TRBV30
clone_size: NA
j_call: TRBJ2-3
d_call: NA
cdr3_nt: TGTGCCTGGAGCCCCGGGATTAGCACAGATACGCAGTATTTT
cdr3_aa: CAWSPGISTDTQYF

v_call: TRBV28
clone_size: NA
j_call: TRBJ2-1
d_call: TRBD2
cdr3_nt: TGTGCCAGCAGTTTAGGACTAGCGGGAATTAATGAGCAGTTCTTC
cdr3_aa: CASSLGLAGINEQFF